This T cell receptor (beta chain) was profiled in a study of blood T cell repertoires in COVID-19. For the study at large: There were acute and convalescent COVID-19 samples, and they came from the United States, Italy and Spain. PBMCs, B-cell-depleted T cells, or T cells were the source of the cDNA or gDNA that made up the material.

Per the original methods: Researchers report that nucleated cell counts were estimated from reference gene primer amplification. Clones were sequenced by immunoSEQ multiplex PCR, and TCRdb holds only the in-frame ones, with some missing. V and J calls plus clone size are reproduced from that table; the DNA served to infer D and trimming. The sample includes about 110,000 clones, 81% of them seen just once. CDR1 SGHTA and CDR2 FQGTGA come from the germline V gene. V dropped 0 bases and J dropped 6; count of bases not matched to a gene: 5. The CDR3 is 16 residues long. Sequencing was carried out using peripheral blood. This clonotype was sampled from an elderly man with acute or convalescent COVID-19. The V call is TRBV7-3, the J call TRBJ2-2; 9 nucleotides line up with TRBD2. The DNA for the CDR3 is TGTGCCAGCAGCTTAACTGGCGGGAGGGCCCCCGGGGAGCTGTTTTTT. Translating gives CASSLTGGRAPGELFF.